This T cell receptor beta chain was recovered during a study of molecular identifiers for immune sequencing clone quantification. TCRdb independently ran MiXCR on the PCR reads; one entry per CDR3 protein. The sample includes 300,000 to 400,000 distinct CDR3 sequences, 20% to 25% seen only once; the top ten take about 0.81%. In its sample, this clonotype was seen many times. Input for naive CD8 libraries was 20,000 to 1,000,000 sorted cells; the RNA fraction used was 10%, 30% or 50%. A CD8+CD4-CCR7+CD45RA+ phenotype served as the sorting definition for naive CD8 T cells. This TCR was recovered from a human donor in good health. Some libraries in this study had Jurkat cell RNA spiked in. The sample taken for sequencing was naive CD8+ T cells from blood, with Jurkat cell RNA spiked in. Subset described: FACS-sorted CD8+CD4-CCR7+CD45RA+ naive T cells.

The CDR3 region is CASSQDRASQPQHF. In nucleotides, the CDR3 is TGCGCCAGCAGCCAAGACAGGGCTAGTCAGCCCCAGCATTTT. The chain joins TRBV4-3 to TRBJ1-5; a weak D match, TRBD1 (5 bases). Looked up from germline, CDR1 is LGHNA and CDR2 is YSLEER. Trimming shortened V by 0 bases and J by 6 bases, and 9 bases separated the two germline ends. The CDR3 consists of 14 residues.